This T cell receptor (beta chain) was sequenced for a study of shared clonotypes between healthy human individuals. Profiling relied on immunoSEQ multiplex PCR, and the TCRdb table lists in-frame clones only, not all of them. The sample shows approximately 980,000 clones, about 80% of them seen only once. Study-wide results and limits: Larger estimated richness was generally seen in naive subsets than in memory subsets.

CDR3 length equals 16 residues. Trimming at V came to 3 bases and at J to 5 bases, leaving 8 bases not matched to a gene. CDR1 is SGHTA, CDR2 FQGNSA, per germline. Donors had no recently reported acute infections or vaccinations and were HIV-negative. About this clone: Antigen unknown.

The chain has TRBV7-2 and TRBJ2-7, with TRBD2 matching 12 bases. Sequencing was carried out using memory CD4+ T cells sorted from blood. Subset of the sample: CD45RA-negative fraction. The sequence derives from a man aged 18 to 29 in good health. This CDR3 reads CASSFTSGRTADEQYF. In DNA, the CDR3 is TGTGCCAGCAGCTTCACTAGCGGGAGGACCGCTGACGAGCAGTACTTC.